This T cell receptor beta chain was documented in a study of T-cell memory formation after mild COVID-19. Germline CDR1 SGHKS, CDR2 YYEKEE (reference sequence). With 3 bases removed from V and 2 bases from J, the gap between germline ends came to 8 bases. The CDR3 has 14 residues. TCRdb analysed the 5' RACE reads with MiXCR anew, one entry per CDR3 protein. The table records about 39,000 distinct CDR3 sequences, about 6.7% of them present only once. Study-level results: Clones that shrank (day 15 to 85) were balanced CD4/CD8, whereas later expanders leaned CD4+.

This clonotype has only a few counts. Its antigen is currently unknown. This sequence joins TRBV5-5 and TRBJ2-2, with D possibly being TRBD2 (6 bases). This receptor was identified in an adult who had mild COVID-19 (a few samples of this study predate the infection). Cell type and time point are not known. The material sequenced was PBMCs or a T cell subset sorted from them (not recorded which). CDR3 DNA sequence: TGTGCCAGCAGCTCCGGACTAAACACCGGGGAGCTGTTTTTT. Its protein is CASSSGLNTGELFF. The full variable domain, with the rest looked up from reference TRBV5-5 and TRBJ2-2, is DAGVTQSPTHLIKTRGQQVTLRCSPISGHKSVSWYQQVLGQGPQFIFQYYEKEERGRGNFPDRFSARQFPNYSSELNVNALLLGDSALYLCASSSGLNTGELFFGEGSRLTVL.